Listed below are T cell receptor beta chains from one sample, sequenced in a study of beta chain features in type 1 diabetes. The protocol was immunoSEQ multiplex PCR, while the TCRdb copy is restricted to in-frame clones and leaves out a portion. Of 600,000 to 700,000 clones in the sample, around 12% were seen once. The source material was naive CD4+ T cells from blood. The source is a man between 25 and 39 years old with type 1 diabetes. CDR3s include the opening cysteine and the closing phenylalanine or tryptophan. A D gene is named only where the DNA matches it firmly. The size of a clone is reported for some rows only, either as once, few or many, or as a class for expanded clones.

d_gene: NA
v_gene: TRBV7-2
abundance: few
j_gene: TRBJ1-2
CDR3aa: CASSLVGRGYTF
CDR3nt: TGTGCCAGCAGCTTAGTCGGCAGGGGCTACACCTTC

d_gene: NA
v_gene: TRBV29-1
abundance: few
j_gene: TRBJ1-3
CDR3aa: CSVVTDSGNTIYF
CDR3nt: TGCAGCGTAGTGACAGACTCTGGAAACACCATATATTTT

d_gene: TRBD1
v_gene: TRBV28
abundance: NA
j_gene: TRBJ1-2
CDR3aa: CASSSTSGQGSYTF
CDR3nt: TGTGCCAGCAGCTCCACCTCCGGACAGGGAAGTTACACCTTC

d_gene: TRBD1
v_gene: TRBV11-2
abundance: few
j_gene: TRBJ2-5
CDR3aa: CASSLLRGLGETQYF
CDR3nt: TGTGCCAGCAGCTTACTTAGGGGGCTTGGTGAGACCCAGTACTTC

d_gene: NA
v_gene: TRBV29-1
abundance: NA
j_gene: TRBJ2-7
CDR3aa: CSYSKGFSYEQYF
CDR3nt: TGCAGCTATAGCAAGGGATTCTCCTACGAGCAGTACTTC

d_gene: NA
v_gene: TRBV13
abundance: few
j_gene: TRBJ2-7
CDR3aa: CASSLKEETYEQYF
CDR3nt: TGTGCCAGCAGCTTAAAGGAGGAGACCTACGAGCAGTACTTC

d_gene: NA
v_gene: TRBV10-3
abundance: NA
j_gene: TRBJ1-2
CDR3aa: CAISEAPGLTYGYTF
CDR3nt: TGTGCCATCAGTGAGGCACCAGGGTTGACCTATGGCTACACCTTC

d_gene: NA
v_gene: TRBV11-3
abundance: NA
j_gene: TRBJ2-5
CDR3aa: CASSSSHRGSQETQYF
CDR3nt: TGTGCCAGCAGCTCCTCCCATCGAGGGTCCCAAGAGACCCAGTACTTC

d_gene: NA
v_gene: TRBV7-2
abundance: few
j_gene: TRBJ2-1
CDR3aa: CASSLDPNTYNEQFF
CDR3nt: TGTGCCAGCAGCTTAGACCCTAACACTTACAATGAGCAGTTCTTC

d_gene: TRBD2
v_gene: TRBV5-1
abundance: few
j_gene: TRBJ2-4
CDR3aa: CASSYRTSGAGAKNIQYF
CDR3nt: TGCGCCAGCAGCTACCGGACTAGCGGGGCCGGGGCCAAAAACATTCAGTACTTC

d_gene: NA
v_gene: TRBV5-1
abundance: NA
j_gene: TRBJ1-2
CDR3aa: CASSLAAESYGYTF
CDR3nt: TGCGCCAGCAGCTTGGCCGCCGAGAGTTATGGCTACACCTTC

d_gene: NA
v_gene: TRBV6-1
abundance: NA
j_gene: TRBJ2-3
CDR3aa: CASSENGIDTQYF
CDR3nt: TGTGCCAGCAGTGAAAATGGTATAGATACGCAGTATTTT

d_gene: TRBD1
v_gene: TRBV18
abundance: NA
j_gene: TRBJ2-7
CDR3aa: CASSPSTDRGWGEQYF
CDR3nt: TGTGCCAGCTCACCCTCGACAGACAGGGGCTGGGGCGAGCAGTACTTC

d_gene: NA
v_gene: TRBV7-8
abundance: NA
j_gene: TRBJ2-7
CDR3aa: CASSAHQENEQYF
CDR3nt: TGTGCCAGCAGCGCACATCAGGAGAACGAGCAGTACTTC

d_gene: NA
v_gene: TRBV5-1
abundance: few
j_gene: TRBJ2-3
CDR3aa: CASSLAGTPVDTQYF
CDR3nt: TGCGCCAGCAGCTTGGCCGGGACTCCAGTAGATACGCAGTATTTT

d_gene: TRBD1
v_gene: TRBV28
abundance: few
j_gene: TRBJ1-6
CDR3aa: CASSLGQGFNSPLHF
CDR3nt: TGTGCCAGCAGTCTCGGACAGGGTTTCAATTCACCCCTCCACTTT

d_gene: NA
v_gene: TRBV5-1
abundance: few
j_gene: TRBJ1-6
CDR3aa: CASSWSEESPLHF
CDR3nt: TGCGCCAGCAGCTGGTCAGAGGAATCACCCCTCCACTTT

d_gene: TRBD1
v_gene: TRBV30
abundance: NA
j_gene: TRBJ1-4
CDR3aa: CAWKPGGSVNEKLFF
CDR3nt: TGTGCCTGGAAACCAGGGGGCTCGGTTAATGAAAAACTGTTTTTT

d_gene: TRBD1
v_gene: TRBV5-4
abundance: NA
j_gene: TRBJ1-1
CDR3aa: CASSLDRRNTEAFF
CDR3nt: TGTGCCAGCAGCCTGGACAGGCGGAACACTGAAGCTTTCTTT

d_gene: TRBD1
v_gene: TRBV10-3
abundance: few
j_gene: TRBJ2-7
CDR3aa: CAISESNGTGLYEQYF
CDR3nt: TGTGCCATCAGTGAGTCGAATGGGACAGGGCTATACGAGCAGTACTTC

d_gene: TRBD1
v_gene: TRBV7-2
abundance: NA
j_gene: TRBJ1-4
CDR3aa: CASRPSGTGSEKLFF
CDR3nt: TGTGCCAGCAGGCCTTCCGGGACAGGGTCTGAAAAACTGTTTTTT

d_gene: NA
v_gene: TRBV27
abundance: few
j_gene: TRBJ2-3
CDR3aa: CASSDPRRVGVDTQYF
CDR3nt: TGTGCCAGCAGCGACCCTCGGCGGGTCGGGGTAGATACGCAGTATTTT

d_gene: NA
v_gene: TRBV28
abundance: NA
j_gene: TRBJ1-2
CDR3aa: CASTINRAHYGYTF
CDR3nt: TGTGCCAGCACCATTAACCGGGCTCACTATGGCTACACCTTC

d_gene: NA
v_gene: TRBV29-1
abundance: NA
j_gene: TRBJ2-7
CDR3aa: CSVPGGGVGYEQYF
CDR3nt: TGCAGCGTTCCTGGGGGTGGAGTTGGTTACGAGCAGTACTTC

d_gene: NA
v_gene: TRBV19
abundance: NA
j_gene: TRBJ1-5
CDR3aa: CASSIINQPQHF
CDR3nt: TGTGCCAGTAGTATCATAAATCAGCCCCAGCATTTT

d_gene: NA
v_gene: TRBV11-2
abundance: NA
j_gene: TRBJ2-5
CDR3aa: CASSEETQYF
CDR3nt: TGTGCCAGCAGCGAAGAGACCCAGTACTTC

d_gene: NA
v_gene: TRBV5-1
abundance: few
j_gene: TRBJ2-1
CDR3aa: CASSSGISDEQFF
CDR3nt: TGCGCCAGCAGCTCGGGTATAAGCGATGAGCAGTTCTTC

d_gene: NA
v_gene: TRBV9
abundance: few
j_gene: TRBJ1-5
CDR3aa: CASSMDLYQPQHF
CDR3nt: TGTGCCAGCAGCATGGACCTTTATCAGCCCCAGCATTTT

d_gene: TRBD1
v_gene: TRBV23-1
abundance: few
j_gene: TRBJ2-7
CDR3aa: CASSQGTDRVCEQYF
CDR3nt: TGCGCCAGCAGTCAAGGGACAGACAGGGTCTGCGAGCAGTACTTC

d_gene: NA
v_gene: TRBV7-2
abundance: few
j_gene: TRBJ2-1
CDR3aa: CASSLQGNEQFF
CDR3nt: TGTGCCAGCAGCTTACAGGGCAATGAGCAGTTCTTC

d_gene: TRBD2
v_gene: TRBV5-4
abundance: few
j_gene: TRBJ2-1
CDR3aa: CASSSRTSGGSEQFF
CDR3nt: TGTGCCAGCAGCTCCCGGACTAGCGGGGGTAGTGAGCAGTTCTTC

d_gene: TRBD1
v_gene: TRBV29-1
abundance: NA
j_gene: TRBJ2-5
CDR3aa: CSVEETGGETQYF
CDR3nt: TGCAGCGTTGAAGAGACAGGGGGGGAGACCCAGTACTTC

d_gene: NA
v_gene: TRBV19
abundance: few
j_gene: TRBJ1-2
CDR3aa: CASRPEGRVNYGYTF
CDR3nt: TGTGCCAGTAGACCTGAGGGCAGGGTGAACTATGGCTACACCTTC

d_gene: NA
v_gene: TRBV5-4
abundance: few
j_gene: TRBJ2-3
CDR3aa: CASSFYQSSTDTQYF
CDR3nt: TGTGCCAGCAGCTTTTACCAATCTAGCACAGATACGCAGTATTTT

d_gene: TRBD1
v_gene: TRBV5-1
abundance: NA
j_gene: TRBJ1-6
CDR3aa: CASSPGPTGVDSPLHF
CDR3nt: TGCGCCAGCAGCCCAGGACCAACAGGGGTAGATTCACCCCTCCACTTT

d_gene: NA
v_gene: TRBV30
abundance: few
j_gene: TRBJ1-4
CDR3aa: CAWRFLGRRGGNEKLFF
CDR3nt: TGTGCCTGGAGGTTTCTGGGACGCAGGGGTGGTAATGAAAAACTGTTTTTT

d_gene: NA
v_gene: TRBV29-1
abundance: few
j_gene: TRBJ1-1
CDR3aa: CSVGQQGTEAFF
CDR3nt: TGCAGCGTTGGACAGCAGGGAACTGAAGCTTTCTTT

d_gene: TRBD1
v_gene: TRBV4-2
abundance: few
j_gene: TRBJ1-4
CDR3aa: CASSQDWTGGEKLFF
CDR3nt: TGTGCCAGCAGCCAAGATTGGACAGGGGGAGAAAAACTGTTTTTT

d_gene: NA
v_gene: TRBV7-2
abundance: NA
j_gene: TRBJ1-2
CDR3aa: CASSITPGVADGYTF
CDR3nt: TGTGCCAGCAGCATAACCCCAGGGGTAGCGGATGGCTACACCTTC

d_gene: NA
v_gene: TRBV29-1
abundance: NA
j_gene: TRBJ2-3
CDR3aa: CSVEPSTDTQYF
CDR3nt: TGCAGCGTCGAACCAAGCACAGATACGCAGTATTTT

d_gene: TRBD2
v_gene: TRBV2
abundance: NA
j_gene: TRBJ2-7
CDR3aa: CATQIGRGGKDYEQYF
CDR3nt: TGTGCCACCCAGATCGGGAGGGGCGGCAAAGACTACGAGCAGTACTTC

d_gene: TRBD1
v_gene: TRBV9
abundance: NA
j_gene: TRBJ2-5
CDR3aa: CASSVGAGGLETQYF
CDR3nt: TGTGCCAGCAGCGTAGGGGCAGGGGGCTTAGAGACCCAGTACTTC

d_gene: NA
v_gene: TRBV30
abundance: few
j_gene: TRBJ2-2
CDR3aa: CAWSVLDFTGELFF
CDR3nt: TGTGCCTGGAGTGTACTGGATTTCACCGGGGAGCTGTTTTTT

d_gene: NA
v_gene: TRBV7-6
abundance: NA
j_gene: TRBJ2-5
CDR3aa: CASSLVSEETQYF
CDR3nt: TGTGCCAGCAGCTTAGTCTCAGAGGAGACCCAGTACTTC

d_gene: NA
v_gene: TRBV2
abundance: few
j_gene: TRBJ2-1
CDR3aa: CASSVSFSYNEQFF
CDR3nt: TGTGCCAGCAGTGTTAGCTTTTCCTACAATGAGCAGTTCTTC